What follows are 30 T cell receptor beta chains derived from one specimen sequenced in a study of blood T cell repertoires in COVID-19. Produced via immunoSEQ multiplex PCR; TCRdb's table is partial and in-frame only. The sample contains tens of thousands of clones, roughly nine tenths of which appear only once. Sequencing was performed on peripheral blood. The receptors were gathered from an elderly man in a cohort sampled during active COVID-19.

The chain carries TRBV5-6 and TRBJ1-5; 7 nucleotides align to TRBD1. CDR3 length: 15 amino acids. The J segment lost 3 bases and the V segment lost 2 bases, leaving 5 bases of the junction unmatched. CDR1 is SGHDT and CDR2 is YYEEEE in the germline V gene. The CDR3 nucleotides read TGTGCCAGCAGCTTAAGACAGGGCGCCAATCAGCCCCAGCATTTT. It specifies CASSLRQGANQPQHF.

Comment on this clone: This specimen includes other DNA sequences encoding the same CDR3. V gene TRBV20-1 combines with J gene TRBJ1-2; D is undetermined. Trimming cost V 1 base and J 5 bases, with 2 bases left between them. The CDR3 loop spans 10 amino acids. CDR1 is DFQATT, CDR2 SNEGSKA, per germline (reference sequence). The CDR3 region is CSARAYGYTF. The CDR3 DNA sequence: TGCAGTGCTAGAGCGTATGGCTACACCTTC.

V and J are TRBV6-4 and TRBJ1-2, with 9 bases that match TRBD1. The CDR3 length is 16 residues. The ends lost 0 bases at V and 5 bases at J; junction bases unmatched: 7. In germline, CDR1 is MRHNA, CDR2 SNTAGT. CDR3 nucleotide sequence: TGTGCCAGCAGTGACTCGATTGGGACAGGGCTTTATGGCTACACCTTC. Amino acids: CASSDSIGTGLYGYTF.

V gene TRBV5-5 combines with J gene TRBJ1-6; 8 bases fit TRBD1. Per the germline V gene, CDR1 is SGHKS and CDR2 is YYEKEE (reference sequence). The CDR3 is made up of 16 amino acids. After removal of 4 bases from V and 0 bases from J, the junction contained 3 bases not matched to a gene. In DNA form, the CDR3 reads TGTGCCAGCAGCCCGGACAGGGCCTCCTATAATTCACCCCTCCACTTT. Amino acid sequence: CASSPDRASYNSPLHF.

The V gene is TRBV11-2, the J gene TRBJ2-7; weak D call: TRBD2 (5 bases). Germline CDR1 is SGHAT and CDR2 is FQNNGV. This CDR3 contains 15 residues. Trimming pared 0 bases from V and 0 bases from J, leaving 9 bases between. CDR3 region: CASSLERANSYEQYF. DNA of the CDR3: TGTGCCAGCAGCTTAGAGCGGGCCAACTCCTACGAGCAGTACTTC.

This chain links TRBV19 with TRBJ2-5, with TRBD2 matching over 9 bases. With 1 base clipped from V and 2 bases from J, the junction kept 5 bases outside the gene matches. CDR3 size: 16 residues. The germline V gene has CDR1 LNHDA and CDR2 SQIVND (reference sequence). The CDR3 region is CASSIGTLAGQETQYF. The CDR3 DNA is TGTGCCAGTAGTATAGGAACCCTAGCGGGGCAAGAGACCCAGTACTTC.

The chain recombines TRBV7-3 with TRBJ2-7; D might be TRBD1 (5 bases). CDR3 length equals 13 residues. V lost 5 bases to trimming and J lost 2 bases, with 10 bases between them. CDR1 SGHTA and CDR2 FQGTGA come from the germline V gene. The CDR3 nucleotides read TGTGCCAGCAGCCCGCAGGGAACCTACGAGCAGTACTTC. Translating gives CASSPQGTYEQYF.

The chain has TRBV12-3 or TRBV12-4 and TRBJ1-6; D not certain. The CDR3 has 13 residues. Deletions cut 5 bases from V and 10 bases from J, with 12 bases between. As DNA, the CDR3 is TGTGCCAGCAGTCCAACCGAGGTCTCACCCCTCCACTTT. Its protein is CASSPTEVSPLHF.

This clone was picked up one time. CDR3 residues: CASSQLITGGTSEKLFF. The CDR3 nucleotides read TGTGCCAGCAGCCAATTAATTACAGGGGGAACGAGTGAAAAACTGTTTTTT. J is TRBJ1-4 and V is TRBV3-1 (or the pseudogene TRBV3-2); 8 bases line up with TRBD1. Germline CDR1 and CDR2: LGHDT and YNNKEL (reference sequence). V lost 2 bases, J lost 7 bases, and 12 bases stayed unmatched. This CDR3 has 17 residues.

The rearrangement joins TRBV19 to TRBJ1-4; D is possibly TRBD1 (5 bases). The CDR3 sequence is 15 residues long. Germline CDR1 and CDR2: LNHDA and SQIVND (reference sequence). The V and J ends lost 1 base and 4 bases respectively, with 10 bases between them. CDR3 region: CASSIAQGLNEKLFF. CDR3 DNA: TGTGCCAGTAGTATAGCCCAGGGCCTTAATGAAAAACTGTTTTTT.

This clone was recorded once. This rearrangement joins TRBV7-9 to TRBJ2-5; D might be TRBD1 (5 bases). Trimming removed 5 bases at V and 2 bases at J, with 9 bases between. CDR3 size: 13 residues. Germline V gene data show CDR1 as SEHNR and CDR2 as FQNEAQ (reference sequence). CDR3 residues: CASSLQGQETQYF. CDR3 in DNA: TGTGCCAGCAGCCTTCAGGGACAAGAGACCCAGTACTTC.

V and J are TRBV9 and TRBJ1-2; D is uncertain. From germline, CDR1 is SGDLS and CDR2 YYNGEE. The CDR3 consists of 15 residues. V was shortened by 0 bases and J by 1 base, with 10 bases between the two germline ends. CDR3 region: CASSVAFEVNYGYTF. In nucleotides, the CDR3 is TGTGCCAGCAGCGTAGCTTTCGAGGTTAACTATGGCTACACCTTC.

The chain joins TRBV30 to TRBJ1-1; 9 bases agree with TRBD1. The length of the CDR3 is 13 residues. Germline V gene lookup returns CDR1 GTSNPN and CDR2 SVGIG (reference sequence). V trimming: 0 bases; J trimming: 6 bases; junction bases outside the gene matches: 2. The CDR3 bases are TGTGCCTGGAGTGTACAGGGGGCGGCTGAAGCTTTCTTT. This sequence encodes CAWSVQGAAEAFF.

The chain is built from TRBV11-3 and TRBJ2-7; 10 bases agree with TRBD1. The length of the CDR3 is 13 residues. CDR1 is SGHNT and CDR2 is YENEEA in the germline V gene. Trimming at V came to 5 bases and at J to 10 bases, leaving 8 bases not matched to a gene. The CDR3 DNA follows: TGTGCCAGCAGCAGAACCGGGACAGGGGACCAGTACTTC. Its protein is CASSRTGTGDQYF.

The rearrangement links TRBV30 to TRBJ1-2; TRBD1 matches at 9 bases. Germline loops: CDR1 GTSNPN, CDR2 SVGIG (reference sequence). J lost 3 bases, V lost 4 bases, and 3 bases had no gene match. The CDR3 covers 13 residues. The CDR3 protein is CAWKGQGDYGYTF. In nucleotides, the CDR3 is TGTGCCTGGAAGGGACAGGGTGACTATGGCTACACCTTC.

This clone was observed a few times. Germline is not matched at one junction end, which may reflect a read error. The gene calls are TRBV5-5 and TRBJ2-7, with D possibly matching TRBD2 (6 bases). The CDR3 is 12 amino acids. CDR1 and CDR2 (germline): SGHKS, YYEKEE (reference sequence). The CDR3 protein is CASSPGLSEEYF. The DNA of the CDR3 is TGTGCCAGCAGCCCCGGACTATCCGAGGAGTACTTC.

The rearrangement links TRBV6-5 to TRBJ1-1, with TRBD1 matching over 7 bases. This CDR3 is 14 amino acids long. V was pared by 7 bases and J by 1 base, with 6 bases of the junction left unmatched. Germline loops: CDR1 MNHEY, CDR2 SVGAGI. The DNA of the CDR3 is TGTGCCAGCACCTTAGACAGGGCGAACACTGAAGCTTTCTTT. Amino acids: CASTLDRANTEAFF.

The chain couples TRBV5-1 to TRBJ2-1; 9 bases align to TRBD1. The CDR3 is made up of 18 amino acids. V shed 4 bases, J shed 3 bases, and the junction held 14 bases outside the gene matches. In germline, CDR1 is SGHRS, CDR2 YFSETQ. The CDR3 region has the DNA TGCGCCAGCAGCGGGGGACAGGGAGTGGTGAGAAGCTACAATGAGCAGTTCTTC. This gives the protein CASSGGQGVVRSYNEQFF.

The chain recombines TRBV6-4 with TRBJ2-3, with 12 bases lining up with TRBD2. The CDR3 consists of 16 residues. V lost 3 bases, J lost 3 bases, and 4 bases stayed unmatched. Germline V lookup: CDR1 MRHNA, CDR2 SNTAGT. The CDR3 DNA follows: TGTGCCAGCAGTGAGACTAGCGGGAGTGGTACAGATACGCAGTATTTT. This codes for CASSETSGSGTDTQYF.

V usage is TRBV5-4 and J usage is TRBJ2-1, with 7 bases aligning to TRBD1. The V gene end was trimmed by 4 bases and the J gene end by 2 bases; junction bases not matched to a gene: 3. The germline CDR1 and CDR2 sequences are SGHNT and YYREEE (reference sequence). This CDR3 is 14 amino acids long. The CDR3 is CASSETGPYNEQFF. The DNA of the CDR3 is TGTGCCAGCAGCGAGACAGGGCCCTACAATGAGCAGTTCTTC.

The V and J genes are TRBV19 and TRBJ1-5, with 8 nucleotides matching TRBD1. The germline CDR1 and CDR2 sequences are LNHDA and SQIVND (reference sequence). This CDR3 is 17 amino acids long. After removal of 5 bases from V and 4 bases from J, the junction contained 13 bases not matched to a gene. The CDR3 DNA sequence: TGTGCCAGTAGTCCTCGGACAGGGCGCGGGGGTAATCAGCCCCAGCATTTT. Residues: CASSPRTGRGGNQPQHF.

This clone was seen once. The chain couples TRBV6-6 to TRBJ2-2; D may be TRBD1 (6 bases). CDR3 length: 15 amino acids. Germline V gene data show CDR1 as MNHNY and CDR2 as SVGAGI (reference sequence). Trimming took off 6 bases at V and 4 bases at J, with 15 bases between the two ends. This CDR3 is CASRLHGTITGELFF. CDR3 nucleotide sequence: TGTGCCAGCAGACTACACGGGACAATCACCGGGGAGCTGTTTTTT.

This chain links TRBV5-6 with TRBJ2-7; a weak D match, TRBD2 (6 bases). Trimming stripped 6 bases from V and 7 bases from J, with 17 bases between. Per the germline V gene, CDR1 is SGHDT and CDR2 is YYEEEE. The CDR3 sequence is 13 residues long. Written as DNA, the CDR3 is TGTGCCAGCACCATTGCGGGGTCTAGGGAGCAGTACTTC. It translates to CASTIAGSREQYF.

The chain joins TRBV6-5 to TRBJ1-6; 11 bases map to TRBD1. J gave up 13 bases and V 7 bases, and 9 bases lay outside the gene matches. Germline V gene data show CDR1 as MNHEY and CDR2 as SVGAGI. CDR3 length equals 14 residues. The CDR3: CASKAGTGGFPLHF. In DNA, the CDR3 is TGTGCCAGCAAAGCCGGGACAGGGGGGTTTCCCCTCCACTTT.

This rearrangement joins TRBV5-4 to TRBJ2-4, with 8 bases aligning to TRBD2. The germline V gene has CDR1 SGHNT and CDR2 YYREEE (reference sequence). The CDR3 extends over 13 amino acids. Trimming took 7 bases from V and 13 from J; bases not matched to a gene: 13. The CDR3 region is CASGNSGIAGQYF. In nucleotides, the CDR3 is TGTGCCAGCGGAAATAGCGGGATCGCGGGACAGTACTTC.

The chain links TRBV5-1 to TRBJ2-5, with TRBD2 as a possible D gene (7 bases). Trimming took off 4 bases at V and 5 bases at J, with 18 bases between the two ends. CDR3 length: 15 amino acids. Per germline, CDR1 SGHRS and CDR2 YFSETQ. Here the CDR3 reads CASSRTAGAGETQYF. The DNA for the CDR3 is TGCGCCAGCAGCCGTACGGCGGGGGCGGGGGAGACCCAGTACTTC.

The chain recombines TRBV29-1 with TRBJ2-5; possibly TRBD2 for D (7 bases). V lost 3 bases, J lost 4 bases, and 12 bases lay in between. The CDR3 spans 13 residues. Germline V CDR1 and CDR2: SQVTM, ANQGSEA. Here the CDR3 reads CSVEAGAAETQYF. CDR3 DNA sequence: TGCAGCGTTGAGGCGGGGGCGGCAGAGACCCAGTACTTC.

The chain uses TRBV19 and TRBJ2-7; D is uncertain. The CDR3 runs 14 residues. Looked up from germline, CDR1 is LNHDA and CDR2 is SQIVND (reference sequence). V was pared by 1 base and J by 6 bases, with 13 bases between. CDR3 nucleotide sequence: TGTGCCAGTAGTATAGTATTGAGTGCAGGCGAGCAGTACTTC. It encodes CASSIVLSAGEQYF.

DNA for the CDR3: TGTGCCAGCAGCCAATCGGACAGTGGGTCGTACGAGCAGTACTTC. Residues: CASSQSDSGSYEQYF. The chain recombines TRBV7-2 with TRBJ2-7; tentatively, D is TRBD1 (6 bases). The CDR3 sequence is 15 residues long. V shed 5 bases and J shed 4 bases, with 18 bases lying between them. CDR1 and CDR2 from the germline V gene are SGHTA and FQGNSA.

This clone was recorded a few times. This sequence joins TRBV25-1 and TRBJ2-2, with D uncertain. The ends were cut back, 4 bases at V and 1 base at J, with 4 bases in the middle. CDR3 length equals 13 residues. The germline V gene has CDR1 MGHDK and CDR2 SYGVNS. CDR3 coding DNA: TGTGCCAGCAGTGGGCTGAACACCGGGGAGCTGTTTTTT. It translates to CASSGLNTGELFF.